These T cell receptor beta chains were read from a single sample in a study of T cell changes during pregnancy in multiple sclerosis. Method: immunoSEQ multiplex PCR; TCRdb's copy keeps in-frame clones and lacks some. The table has about 33,000 clones, roughly nine tenths seen once. The sequences come from CD4+ T cells from peripheral blood mononuclear cells, collected in the third trimester of pregnancy. These receptors were taken from a female donor in good health, enrolled as a control in a pregnancy study. The CDR3 runs from the conserved cysteine through the conserved F or W. The order of the fields is clone size, V gene, J gene, D gene, CDR3 protein, CDR3 DNA. The D gene is left open where the match is weak. Clone size appears in some rows only: once, few, many, or a class for an expanded clone.

>-|TRBV19|TRBJ2-1|TRBD2
CASSLALRVAGYNEQFF
TGTGCCAGTAGTCTAGCCTTACGGGTAGCGGGCTACAATGAGCAGTTCTTC
>-|TRBV7-2|TRBJ2-2|TRBD2
CASSWTSGRGELFF
TGTGCCAGCAGCTGGACTAGCGGGAGGGGGGAGCTGTTTTTT
>once|TRBV28|TRBJ2-2|-
CASSLGRGRLTGELFF
TGTGCCAGCAGTTTGGGTAGGGGCAGGCTCACCGGGGAGCTGTTTTTT
>-|TRBV7-2|TRBJ2-7|TRBD2
CASRSGGTRYEQYF
TGTGCCAGCCGGTCCGGGGGGACCCGCTACGAGCAGTACTTC
>-|TRBV2|TRBJ1-5|-
CASSNSNQPQHF
TGTGCCAGCAGTAATTCAAATCAGCCCCAGCATTTT
>-|TRBV12-5|TRBJ2-1|TRBD2
CASGLGLAKNNEQFF
TGTGCTAGTGGTTTGGGACTAGCGAAGAACAATGAGCAGTTCTTC
>-|TRBV7-2|TRBJ2-5|-
CASSTGSLYQETQYF
TGTGCCAGCAGCACGGGATCCCTGTACCAAGAGACCCAGTACTTC
>-|TRBV28|TRBJ2-1|-
CASSLRGLNNEQFF
TGTGCCAGCAGTTTAAGAGGCTTAAACAATGAGCAGTTCTTC
>-|TRBV6-5|TRBJ1-1|TRBD1
CASSQGVEAFF
TGTGCCAGCAGTCAGGGGGTTGAAGCTTTCTTT
>once|TRBV27|TRBJ2-1|-
CASTPRAGAGSYNEQFF
TGTGCCAGCACCCCCAGGGCGGGGGCCGGCTCCTACAATGAGCAGTTCTTC
>-|TRBV30|TRBJ1-3|TRBD1
CAWSLGQAYTIYF
TGTGCCTGGAGTCTTGGACAGGCTTACACCATATATTTT
>-|TRBV28|TRBJ1-1|TRBD1
CAIAPPRDRGRSTEAFF
TGTGCCATCGCCCCCCCCCGGGACAGGGGGCGGAGCACTGAAGCTTTCTTT
>once|TRBV28|TRBJ2-7|TRBD1
CASNTAGTGANEQYF
TGTGCCAGCAATACAGCCGGGACAGGGGCAAACGAGCAGTACTTC
>once|TRBV7-2|TRBJ2-1|TRBD2
CASSLSSGRDEQFF
TGTGCCAGCAGCTTGAGTAGCGGGAGAGATGAGCAGTTCTTC
>-|TRBV11-3|TRBJ2-1|-
CASSSGRGNNEQFF
TGTGCCAGCAGCTCGGGACGGGGGAACAATGAGCAGTTCTTC
>once|TRBV19|TRBJ2-4|-
CASSPPGLEGRNIQYF
TGTGCCAGTAGCCCTCCGGGACTCGAAGGGAGGAACATTCAGTACTTC
>-|TRBV19|TRBJ2-5|-
CASSTGGYQETQYF
TGTGCCAGTAGTACTGGGGGGTACCAAGAGACCCAGTACTTC
>-|TRBV19|TRBJ2-7|-
CASSSRTKTYEQYF
TGTGCCAGTAGTTCCCGGACAAAAACCTACGAGCAGTACTTC
>-|TRBV4-2|TRBJ2-7|-
CASSQDVRLTGSSYEQYF
TGTGCCAGCAGCCAAGATGTCCGCCTGACAGGTAGCTCCTACGAGCAGTACTTC
>-|TRBV19|TRBJ1-2|TRBD1
CASSTATGNNYGYTF
TGTGCCAGTAGTACAGCGACAGGGAATAACTATGGCTACACCTTC
>-|TRBV28|TRBJ2-7|TRBD2
CASRHPRGPSGSYEQYF
TGTGCCAGCAGACACCCCCGGGGCCCTAGCGGCTCCTACGAGCAGTACTTC
>-|TRBV5-1|TRBJ1-1|-
CASSLAPGISTEAFF
TGCGCCAGCAGCTTGGCTCCAGGGATTAGCACTGAAGCTTTCTTT
>once|TRBV7-9|TRBJ2-5|-
CASEISNNQETQYF
TGTGCCAGCGAGATCTCGAATAACCAAGAGACCCAGTACTTC
>-|TRBV7-5|TRBJ1-5|-
CARSLGTAHQPQHF
TGTGCCAGAAGCTTAGGGACAGCCCATCAGCCCCAGCATTTT
>-|TRBV28|TRBJ1-2|TRBD1
CASSLDRGAYGYTF
TGTGCCAGCAGTTTAGACAGGGGCGCGTATGGCTACACCTTC
>-|TRBV29-1|TRBJ1-4|TRBD1
CSVGPTGDNEKLFF
TGCAGCGTTGGTCCCACAGGGGATAATGAAAAACTGTTTTTT
>-|TRBV2|TRBJ1-5|-
CASSEGGGRNQPQHF
TGTGCCAGCAGTGAAGGCGGGGGGCGTAATCAGCCCCAGCATTTT
>-|TRBV6-1|TRBJ1-2|TRBD1
CASSDLGQGPYYGYTF
TGTGCCAGCAGTGATCTGGGACAGGGTCCTTACTATGGCTACACCTTC
>-|TRBV21-1|TRBJ1-1|-
CASSKAGDTRQEAFF
TGTGCCAGCAGCAAAGCGGGGGACACTCGGCAGGAAGCTTTCTTT
>once|TRBV5-5|TRBJ1-2|-
CASSPRLYGYTF
TGTGCCAGCAGCCCCAGGCTCTATGGCTACACCTTC
>-|TRBV5-1|TRBJ1-4|TRBD1
CASSLGQGDEKLFF
TGCGCCAGCAGCTTAGGACAGGGTGATGAAAAACTGTTTTTT
>-|TRBV4-2|TRBJ1-3|-
CASSQELGRNTIYF
TGTGCCAGCAGCCAAGAACTAGGGCGAAACACCATATATTTT
>-|TRBV11-2|TRBJ1-1|-
CASSLVVRQTEAFF
TGTGCCAGCAGCTTAGTAGTGCGACAGACTGAAGCTTTCTTT